A selection of T cell receptor beta chains follows, all from one sample in a study of control samples from healthy donors and cancer patients. The method was immunoSEQ multiplex PCR; TCRdb's version includes in-frame clones alone and lacks a portion of them. The sample includes around 120,000 clones, roughly 86% of them seen just once. Material for sequencing was blood. The receptors were gathered from a man aged 55 to 70 in good health. Each CDR3 is given with its conserved first and last residue. Fields, in order: V gene, clone size, D gene, J gene, CDR3 DNA, CDR3 protein. A D gene is named only where the DNA matches it firmly. Only part of the rows carry a size: once, few, many, or a class if the clone is expanded.

>TRBV5-8|-|-|TRBJ2-3
TGTGCCAGCAGCCCAGAGGCTCATACGCAGTATTTT
CASSPEAHTQYF
>TRBV7-3|-|TRBD1|TRBJ1-1
TGTGCCAGCAGCAGGGACAGGGGGATCACTGAAGCTTTCTTT
CASSRDRGITEAFF
>TRBV18|-|TRBD1|TRBJ2-7
TGTGCCAGCTACGGACAGGGGGCCCCCTACGAGCAGTACTTC
CASYGQGAPYEQYF
>TRBV2|-|-|TRBJ1-1
TGTGCCAGCACCAGGGACGAGACCATGAACACTGAAGCTTTCTTT
CASTRDETMNTEAFF
>TRBV7-2|once|-|TRBJ1-3
TGTGCCAGCAGCTTACCAGAGGCTGGAAACACCATATATTTT
CASSLPEAGNTIYF
>TRBV5-6|-|-|TRBJ1-2
TGTGCCAGCAGCTCCCCCGGGGGCCCCTATGGCTACACCTTC
CASSSPGGPYGYTF
>TRBV28|-|-|TRBJ1-5
TGTGCCAGCAATGATCAGGGGACGGGCAATCAGCCCCAGCATTTT
CASNDQGTGNQPQHF
>TRBV19|once|TRBD1|TRBJ2-2
TGTGCCAGTATGTCACAGGGGGCAGGCACCGGGGAGCTGTTTTTT
CASMSQGAGTGELFF
>TRBV18|-|-|TRBJ1-4
TGTGCCAGCTCACCACCGGGTGCAACTAATGAAAAACTGTTTTTT
CASSPPGATNEKLFF
>TRBV28|-|TRBD1|TRBJ1-2
TGTGCCGTAGGGGGACAGCACTATGGCTACACCTTC
CAVGGQHYGYTF
>TRBV28|-|-|TRBJ2-5
TGTGCCAGCAGTTTAGGGTCTAGGCCAGAGACCCAGTACTTC
CASSLGSRPETQYF
>TRBV9|-|-|TRBJ2-2
TGTGCCAGCAGCGTAGTGGACCTAGAAACCGGGGAGCTGTTTTTT
CASSVVDLETGELFF
>TRBV7-2|once|TRBD2|TRBJ2-3
TGTGCCAGCAGCTTAGCGCCCGTAGCGGGTAGCGGCACTAGCACAGATACGCAGTATTTT
CASSLAPVAGSGTSTDTQYF
>TRBV7-9|-|TRBD1|TRBJ2-7
TGTGCCAGCAGCTTAGAAGGGACAGGGTCTGGGCAGTACTTC
CASSLEGTGSGQYF
>TRBV27|-|-|TRBJ1-1
TGTGCCAGCAGACCCTGGTCGGCTTCTATAACTGAAGCTTTCTTT
CASRPWSASITEAFF
>TRBV7-8|-|-|TRBJ1-5
TGTGCCAGCAGCTTAGGCCACGGGCAGGGGAATCAGCCCCAGCATTTT
CASSLGHGQGNQPQHF
>TRBV10-2|-|-|TRBJ2-3
TGCGCCAGCAGTGCTCAGGTCGGCACAGATACGCAGTATTTT
CASSAQVGTDTQYF
>TRBV19|-|-|TRBJ1-1
TGTGCCAGTACCCATTATTCCGGGACTGAAGCTTTCTTT
CASTHYSGTEAFF
>TRBV10-1|once|TRBD1|TRBJ1-2
TGCGCCAGCCAACGTACAGGGGGCGACGGCTACACCTTC
CASQRTGGDGYTF
>TRBV5-1|-|-|TRBJ2-5
TGCGCCAGCAGCTTGGTTCTAGAAGAGACCCAGTACTTC
CASSLVLEETQYF
>TRBV20-1|-|-|TRBJ2-7
TGCAGTGCTAGAGGATTGAGCGAGCAGTACTTC
CSARGLSEQYF
>TRBV6-1|-|TRBD2|TRBJ2-3
TGTGCCAGCAGTGAAGATGGTAGAGGACTAGCGGGGATTAGCACAGATACGCAGTATTTT
CASSEDGRGLAGISTDTQYF
>TRBV19|-|-|TRBJ1-2
TGTGCCAGTAGTACGGGGTCTTGGAGGGGCTACACCTTC
CASSTGSWRGYTF
>TRBV7-8|once|-|TRBJ1-3
TGTGCCAGCAGCTTAACGGACGTTGGAAACACCATATATTTT
CASSLTDVGNTIYF
>TRBV24-1|-|TRBD2|TRBJ2-1
TGTGCCACCCCACCCGGACTAGCGGGACGGGGATATTGCAATGAGCAGTTCTTC
CATPPGLAGRGYCNEQFF
>TRBV6-5|-|-|TRBJ1-5
TGTGCCAGCAGCCGACAGTACAATCAGCCCCAGCATTTT
CASSRQYNQPQHF
>TRBV23-1|-|TRBD2|TRBJ2-7
TGCGCCAGCAGTCAATGGACTAGCCCACACGAGCAGTACTTC
CASSQWTSPHEQYF
>TRBV19|-|-|TRBJ2-4
TGTGCCAGTAGTCTCGTCCTCGCGGGGGCCAAAAACATTCAGTACTTC
CASSLVLAGAKNIQYF
>TRBV21-1|few|-|TRBJ2-7
TGTGCCAGCAGCAAAGTAAGGTCAGGTTCGCGGATTCGCTCCTACGAGCAGTACTTC
CASSKVRSGSRIRSYEQYF
>TRBV27|few|-|TRBJ1-1
TGTGCCAGCAGTTTTCTACAGGGCGGAACTGAAGCTTTCTTT
CASSFLQGGTEAFF
>TRBV7-2|once|-|TRBJ1-5
TGTGCCAGCAGCAAGGACAGCTCTGCTCAGCCCCAGCATTTT
CASSKDSSAQPQHF